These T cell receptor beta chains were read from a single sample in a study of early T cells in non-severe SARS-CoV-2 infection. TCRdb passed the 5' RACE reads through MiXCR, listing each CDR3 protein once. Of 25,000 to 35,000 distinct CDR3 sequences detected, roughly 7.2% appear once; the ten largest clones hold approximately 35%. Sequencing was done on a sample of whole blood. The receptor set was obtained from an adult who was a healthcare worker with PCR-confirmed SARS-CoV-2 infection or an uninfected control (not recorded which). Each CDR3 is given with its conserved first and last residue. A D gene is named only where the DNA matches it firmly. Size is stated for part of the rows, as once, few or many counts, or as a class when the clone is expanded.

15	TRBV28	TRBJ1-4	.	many	CASSSRAYRPEKLFF	TGTGCCAGCAGTTCCCGGGCCTATAGACCCGAAAAACTTTTTTTT
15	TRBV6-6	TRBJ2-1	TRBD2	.	CASSLSGSRYNEQFF	TGTGCCAGCAGCCTAAGCGGGAGTAGGTACAATGAGCAGTTCTTC
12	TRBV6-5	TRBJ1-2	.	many	CASSLGGYGYTF	TGTGCCAGCAGTTTGGGGGGTTATGGCTACACCTTC
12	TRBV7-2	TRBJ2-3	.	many	CASSFGAHTQYF	TGTGCCAGCAGCTTTGGGGCCCATACGCAGTATTTT
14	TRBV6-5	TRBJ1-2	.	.	CASSPMGGNYGYTF	TGTGCCAGCAGCCCCATGGGCGGCAACTATGGCTACACCTTC
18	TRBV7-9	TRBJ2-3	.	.	CASSLPRDGQPRTDTQYF	TGTGCCAGCAGCTTACCGCGGGACGGACAACCCCGCACAGATACGCAGTATTTT
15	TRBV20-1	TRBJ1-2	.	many	CSARISPGAGYGYTF	TGCAGTGCTAGAATATCCCCGGGGGCCGGCTATGGCTACACCTTC
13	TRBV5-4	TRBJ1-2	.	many	CASSSRVDYGYTF	TGTGCCAGCAGCTCCCGGGTGGACTATGGCTACACCTTC
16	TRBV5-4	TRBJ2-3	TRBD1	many	CASSSRGQGAIDTQYF	TGTGCCAGCAGCTCCCGGGGGCAGGGGGCAATAGATACGCAGTATTTT
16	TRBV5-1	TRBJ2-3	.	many	CASSLVAPTHSDTQYF	TGCGCCAGCAGCTTGGTGGCTCCCACCCATTCAGATACGCAGTATTTT